Listed here are 14 T cell receptor beta chains from one sample, sequenced in a study of T cell repertoires in cytomegalovirus infection. Via MiXCR, TCRdb re-called the reads, giving one row per CDR3 protein. The table has some 320,000 distinct CDR3 sequences, 9% to 9.5% seen once. Sequencing was performed on PBMCs. The receptors originated from a human donor in good health (CMV status not recorded). Some clones in this sample may be carry-over from other donors' samples.

This clonotype was detected many times. The chain links TRBV11-2 to TRBJ2-7; either TRBD1 or TRBD2 may supply D (6 bases each). Between the trimmed V and J ends, which lost 1 base and 4 bases, there was a span of 17 bases. The germline V gene has CDR1 SGHAT and CDR2 FQNNGV. This CDR3 contains 16 residues. The chain's CDR3 is CASSLGAGGLGYEQYF. The CDR3 bases are TGTGCCAGCAGCTTAGGGGCCGGGGGCTTGGGATACGAGCAGTACTTC.

The rearrangement joins TRBV20-1 to TRBJ1-6; D gene uncertain. Trimming cost V 3 bases and J 13 bases, with 16 bases left between them. Germline V lookup: CDR1 DFQATT, CDR2 SNEGSKA (reference sequence). The CDR3 consists of 13 residues. This CDR3 reads CSARSSQEKPLHF. CDR3 in DNA: TGCAGTGCTAGGAGTTCGCAGGAAAAGCCCCTCCACTTT.

This clonotype was counted between two and nine times. The chain combines TRBV27 with TRBJ1-1, with D perhaps TRBD1 (5 bases). Germline CDR1 reads MNHEY; CDR2 reads SMNVEV (reference sequence). The V end was cut by 6 bases, the J end by 4 bases, with 18 bases between. There are 15 residues in the CDR3. CDR3 in DNA: TGTGCCAGCAGCCACCCCAGGAGTGGGGGCACTGAAGCTTTCTTT. It yields the protein CASSHPRSGGTEAFF.

This rearrangement joins TRBV12-3 or TRBV12-4 to TRBJ2-5; D may match TRBD1 or TRBD2 (5 bases each). This CDR3 is built from 14 residues. Trimming removed 3 bases at V and 5 bases at J, with 13 bases between. CDR3 loop: CASSFGKRGETQYF. The CDR3 DNA is TGTGCCAGCAGTTTCGGGAAGAGGGGTGAGACCCAGTACTTC.

This rearrangement joins TRBV20-1 to TRBJ2-2; 8 bases are shared with TRBD2. This CDR3 has 18 amino acids. V gave up 0 bases and J gave up 6 bases; unmatched junction bases: 15. Per germline, CDR1 DFQATT and CDR2 SNEGSKA (reference sequence). The CDR3 protein is CSARDQGSGGPGAGELFF. CDR3 nucleotide sequence: TGCAGTGCTAGAGATCAGGGGTCGGGAGGGCCCGGCGCCGGGGAGCTGTTTTTT.

This clonotype was observed at least ten times. The J gene is TRBJ2-1, the V gene TRBV5-4, with TRBD2 as a possible D gene (6 bases). Germline V gene data show CDR1 as SGHNT and CDR2 as YYREEE (reference sequence). Trimming shortened V by 1 base and J by 10 bases, and 24 bases separated the two germline ends. The CDR3 has 17 residues. CDR3 sequence (DNA): TGTGCCAGCAGCTTGACTTTCTGGACTACATCCTCGGACGAGCAGTTCTTC. Translated: CASSLTFWTTSSDEQFF.

This clonotype was observed a few times. The chain recombines TRBV10-2 with TRBJ1-3; no reliable D call. The V gene's germline CDR1 is WSHSY and CDR2 SAAADI. The CDR3 extends over 15 amino acids. V lost 2 bases to trimming and J lost 4 bases, with 12 bases between them. The CDR3 coding sequence is TGCGCCAGCAGTGAGGAGCCGTTCGGAGGAAACACCATATATTTT. This translates into CASSEEPFGGNTIYF.

The gene calls are TRBV2 and TRBJ2-5, with TRBD1 matching over 7 bases. The trim removed 4 bases at V and 4 bases at J, leaving 3 bases unmatched. From germline, CDR1 is SNHLY and CDR2 FYNNEI. This CDR3 region has 13 residues. This CDR3 reads CASSVRQGETQYF. As DNA, the CDR3 is TGTGCCAGCAGTGTTCGACAGGGAGAGACCCAGTACTTC. Full variable domain (missing parts from reference TRBV2 and TRBJ2-5): EPEVTQTPSHQVTQMGQEVILRCVPISNHLYFYWYRQILGQKVEFLVSFYNNEISEKSEIFDDQFSVERPDGSNFTLKIRSTKLEDSAMYFCASSVRQGETQYFGPGTRLLVL.

This clonotype was seen a handful of times. The chain has TRBV19 and TRBJ1-5; D might be TRBD1 (5 bases). Deletions cut 1 base from V and 0 bases from J, with 16 bases between. This CDR3 has 18 residues. Germline loops: CDR1 LNHDA, CDR2 SQIVND (reference sequence). In nucleotides, the CDR3 is TGTGCCAGTAGTATAGCGGGCAGCGGGGGAAGTAGCAATCAGCCCCAGCATTTT. This sequence encodes CASSIAGSGGSSNQPQHF.

The rearrangement uses TRBV5-1 and TRBJ2-5; tentatively, D is TRBD1 (6 bases). The CDR3 is 12 residues long. The ends were cut back, 7 bases at V and 5 bases at J, with 12 bases in the middle. The V gene's germline CDR1 is SGHRS and CDR2 YFSETQ. Written as DNA, the CDR3 is TGCGCCAGCTACAGGGAATGGGAGACCCAGTACTTC. This sequence encodes CASYREWETQYF.

This clonotype came up many times. The CDR3 DNA follows: TGTGCCAGCAGCTCCCACATGGGGGCCGTGAACACTGAAGCTTTCTTT. Protein: CASSSHMGAVNTEAFF. V usage is TRBV7-3 and J usage is TRBJ1-1; D may be TRBD1 (6 bases). The CDR3 has 16 amino acids. Trimming removed 4 bases from V and 0 bases from J, with 15 bases in between. Germline V CDR1 and CDR2: SGHTA, FQGTGA.

This clonotype was seen at least ten times. The chain couples TRBV7-9 to TRBJ1-6; 8 bases are shared with TRBD1. V shed 6 bases and J 7 bases; nucleotides not matched to a gene: 2. CDR1 and CDR2 from the germline V gene are SEHNR and FQNEAQ (reference sequence). This CDR3 has 13 residues. This chain's CDR3 is CASRGTGNSPLHF. CDR3 DNA: TGTGCCAGCAGGGGGACAGGAAATTCACCCCTCCACTTT. Drawing the rest from reference TRBV7-9 and TRBJ1-6, the complete variable domain is DTGVSQNPRHKITKRGQNVTFRCDPISEHNRLYWYRQTLGQGPEFLTYFQNEAQLEKSRLLSDRFSAERPKGSFSTLEIQRTEQGDSAMYLCASRGTGNSPLHFGNGTRLTVT.

This clonotype has more than one count but fewer than ten. The chain links TRBV2 to TRBJ2-1, with 7 bases fitting TRBD2. This CDR3 is built from 12 residues. Per the germline V gene, CDR1 is SNHLY and CDR2 is FYNNEI. The V and J ends lost 10 bases and 5 bases, in that order; junction bases with no gene match: 5. The CDR3 bases are TGTGCCACCCAGCGGGAAGACAATGAGCAGTTCTTC. Translation: CATQREDNEQFF.

This clonotype came up a few times. The chain employs TRBV3-1 and TRBJ2-7; D is uncertain. This CDR3 has 12 residues. The germline CDR1 and CDR2 sequences are LGHDT and YNNKEL (reference sequence). The V end was cut by 0 bases, the J end by 5 bases, with 5 bases between. CDR3 DNA: TGTGCCAGCAGCCAAGAAGGGAACGAGCAGTACTTC. This codes for CASSQEGNEQYF.